This T cell receptor beta chain was identified in a study of T cell repertoires in cytomegalovirus infection. Worth noting for this clonotype: The antigen remains unidentified.

TCRdb independently ran MiXCR on the reads; one entry per CDR3 protein. The sample holds about 740,000 distinct CDR3 sequences, 35% seen once. The study's findings and limits: Using cumulative public TCR beta family frequency, the authors identified those who carried CMV together with the relevant HLA.

V gave up 1 base and J gave up 4 bases, with 18 bases separating them. The CDR3 loop spans 17 amino acids. Germline V gene lookup returns CDR1 LNHNV and CDR2 YYDKDF (reference sequence). This sequence joins TRBV15 and TRBJ2-3, with D possibly being TRBD2 (5 bases). The sample taken for sequencing was PBMCs. This sequence was found in a human donor in good health (CMV status not recorded). Some clones in this sample may be carry-over from other donors' samples. The CDR3 here is CATSRVPRERGPDTQYF. DNA for the CDR3: TGTGCCACCAGCAGAGTCCCCCGGGAACGAGGTCCAGATACGCAGTATTTT. Full variable domain (remainder filled in from reference TRBV15 and TRBJ2-3): DAMVIQNPRYQVTQFGKPVTLSCSQTLNHNVMYWYQQKSSQAPKLLFHYYDKDFNNEADTPDNFQSRRPNTSFCFLDIRSPGLGDTAMYLCATSRVPRERGPDTQYFGPGTRLTVL.